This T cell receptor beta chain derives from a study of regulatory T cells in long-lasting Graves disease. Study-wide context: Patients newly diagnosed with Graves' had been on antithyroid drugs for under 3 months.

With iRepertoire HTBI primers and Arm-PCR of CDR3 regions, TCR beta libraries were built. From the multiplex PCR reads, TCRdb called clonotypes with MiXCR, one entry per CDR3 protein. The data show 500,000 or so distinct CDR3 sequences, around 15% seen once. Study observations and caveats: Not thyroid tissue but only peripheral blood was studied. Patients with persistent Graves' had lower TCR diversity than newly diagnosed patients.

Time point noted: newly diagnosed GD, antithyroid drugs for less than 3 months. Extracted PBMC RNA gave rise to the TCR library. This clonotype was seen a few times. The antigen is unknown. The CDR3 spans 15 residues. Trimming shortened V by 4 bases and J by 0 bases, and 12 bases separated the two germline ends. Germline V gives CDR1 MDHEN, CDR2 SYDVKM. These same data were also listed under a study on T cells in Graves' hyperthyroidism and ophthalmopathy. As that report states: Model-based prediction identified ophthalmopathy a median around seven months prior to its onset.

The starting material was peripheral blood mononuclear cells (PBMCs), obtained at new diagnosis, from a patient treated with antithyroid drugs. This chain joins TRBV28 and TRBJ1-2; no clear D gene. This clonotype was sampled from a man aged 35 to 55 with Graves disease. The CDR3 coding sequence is TGTGCCAGCAGTTATGGGATCATAGCTAACTATGGCTACACCTTC. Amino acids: CASSYGIIANYGYTF.